This T cell receptor (beta chain) is drawn from a study of PD-1 blockade in mismatch repair-deficient tumors. The CDR3 has 17 residues. The trim removed 7 bases at V and 2 bases at J, leaving 5 bases unmatched. Germline V CDR1 and CDR2: LNHDA, SQIVND (reference sequence). The method was immunoSEQ multiplex PCR; TCRdb's version includes in-frame clones alone and lacks a portion of them. The repertoire holds some 70,000 clones, with around 73% as singletons. This clone has a handful of counts. The genes are TRBV19 and TRBJ2-1; 16 bases align to TRBD2. The material sequenced was peripheral blood, taken 2 weeks after starting pembrolizumab. The TCR originated in an adult with mismatch repair-deficient cancer. CDR3 DNA: TGTGCCAGTAAGGGACTAGCGGGAGGGGACACCTACAATGAGCAGTTCTTC. Encoded protein: CASKGLAGGDTYNEQFF. The entire variable domain, with the rest obtained from reference TRBV19 and TRBJ2-1, is as follows: DGGITQSPKYLFRKEGQNVTLSCEQNLNHDAMYWYRQDPGQGLRLIYYSQIVNDFQKGDIAEGYSVSREKKESFPLTVTSAQKNPTAFYLCASKGLAGGDTYNEQFFGPGTRLTVL.